These 23 T cell receptor beta chains share one sample of origin, sequenced in a study of T-cell reconstitution after alpha-beta-depleted transplantation in children. Preparing the TCRbeta library involved the use of unique molecular identifiers. From the PCR reads, TCRdb called clonotypes with MiXCR, one entry per CDR3 protein. The sample lists a few hundred thousand distinct CDR3 sequences, about 20% seen once, with approximately 3.9% in the top ten. Material: PBMCs from the stem cell graft donor, obtained from the stem cell graft. Receptor source: a human donor who donated a stem cell graft to a child with acute myeloid leukemia.

This clonotype has a handful of counts. The chain is built from TRBV24-1 and TRBJ2-1; maybe TRBD2 (6 bases). The CDR3 spans 16 residues. V dropped 1 base and J dropped 10 bases, with 19 bases sitting between them. CDR1 and CDR2 (germline): KGHDR, SFDVKD. Written as DNA, the CDR3 is TGTGCCACCAGTGATTTCACCTCACTAGGAGGGAACGAGCAGTTCTTC. This encodes CATSDFTSLGGNEQFF.

The table lists this clonotype with many counts. This sequence joins TRBV29-1 and TRBJ1-2, with D tentatively TRBD1 (6 bases). V was trimmed by 6 bases and J by 9 bases, leaving 14 bases between them. CDR3 size: 11 residues. Germline CDR1 SQVTM, CDR2 ANQGSEA. The chain's CDR3 is CSVVYRDSYTF. CDR3 nucleotide sequence: TGCAGCGTCGTCTACAGGGATAGCTACACCTTC.

The rearrangement links TRBV28 to TRBJ2-1; D uncertain. Trimming pared 1 base from V and 4 bases from J, leaving 8 bases between. This CDR3 spans 14 amino acids. CDR1 MDHEN and CDR2 SYDVKM come from the germline V gene. CDR3: CASSLYGSYNEQFF. The CDR3 DNA reads TGTGCCAGCAGTTTATACGGCTCTTACAATGAGCAGTTCTTC. Combining the CDR3 with reference TRBV28 and TRBJ2-1 gives the whole variable domain DVKVTQSSRYLVKRTGEKVFLECVQDMDHENMFWYRQDPGLGLRLIYFSYDVKMKEKGDIPEGYSVSREKKERFSLILESASTNQTSMYLCASSLYGSYNEQFFGPGTRLTVL.

This clonotype has at least ten counts. CDR3 sequence: CASSLGTGISEQYF. CDR3 DNA: TGTGCCAGCAGCCTCGGGACCGGGATAAGCGAGCAGTACTTC. The chain carries TRBV7-8 and TRBJ2-7; D may match TRBD1 or TRBD2 (5 bases each). Between the trimmed V and J ends, which lost 5 bases and 6 bases, there was a span of 17 bases. The CDR3 is made up of 14 amino acids. The germline gives CDR1 SGHVS, CDR2 FQNEAQ.

This clonotype was counted only a few times. This chain links TRBV20-1 with TRBJ2-5, with D perhaps assigned TRBD1 or TRBD2 (7 bases each). V shed 5 bases and J shed 13 bases, with 26 bases lying between them. The germline gives CDR1 DFQATT, CDR2 SNEGSKA (reference sequence). The CDR3 is 14 residues long. The CDR3 sequence: CSAPTSLAGGPMYF. CDR3 in DNA: TGCAGTGCTCCGACTAGCCTAGCAGGGGGACCCATGTACTTC.

In its sample, this clonotype was seen a few times. The CDR3 loop reads CSASNRLAASYEQYF. Written as DNA, the CDR3 is TGCAGTGCTTCTAACAGACTAGCGGCTTCCTACGAGCAGTACTTC. The chain employs TRBV20-1 and TRBJ2-7; 9 bases agree with TRBD2. This CDR3 has 15 residues. V lost 5 bases and J lost 1; bases outside the gene matches: 9. CDR1 and CDR2 (germline): DFQATT, SNEGSKA (reference sequence).

This chain joins TRBV6-1 and TRBJ2-2; D is perhaps TRBD1 (5 bases). CDR3 length: 14 amino acids. CDR1 is MNHNS and CDR2 is SASEGT in the germline V gene. V dropped 8 bases and J dropped 4 bases, with 14 bases sitting between them. The CDR3 is CASGAVHSTGELFF. The CDR3 DNA reads as TGTGCCAGCGGGGCCGTCCATTCCACCGGGGAGCTGTTTTTT.

The rearrangement links TRBV4-3 to TRBJ2-5, with D unclear. The CDR3 spans 13 residues. Germline CDR1 is LGHNA and CDR2 is YSLEER. Trimming left V 4 bases short and J 5 bases short, with 11 bases between. The CDR3 loop reads CASSPSAGETQYF. The CDR3, as DNA: TGCGCCAGCAGCCCATCCGCTGGGGAGACCCAGTACTTC.

The table lists this clonotype with a few counts. This chain joins TRBV5-1 and TRBJ2-1, with 8 bases matching TRBD2. J was trimmed by 7 bases and V by 0 bases; bases with no gene match: 9. The germline gives CDR1 SGHRS, CDR2 YFSETQ. CDR3 length equals 16 residues. The CDR3 DNA reads as TGCGCCAGCAGCTTGGTCACGGGAGGGCCACCAAATGAGCAGTTCTTC. Protein sequence: CASSLVTGGPPNEQFF.

As concerns this clonotype: The junction differs from germline at one of its ends, possibly a read error. The V gene is TRBV4-1, the J gene TRBJ2-7; D unclear. This CDR3 spans 14 amino acids. Germline-derived CDR1 and CDR2 are MGHRA and YSYEKL. The CDR3 bases are TGCGCCAGCAGCCAAGTCGCCAGCTCCTACGAGCAGCACTTC. This sequence encodes CASSQVASSYEQHF.

There are a few counts of this clonotype. The chain carries TRBV6-5 and TRBJ2-5; 10 bases are shared with TRBD2. The CDR3 runs 16 residues. V dropped 0 bases and J dropped 6; count of bases not matched to a gene: 7. CDR1 and CDR2 (germline): MNHEY, SVGAGI. The CDR3 protein is CASSYSSSGSQQTQYF. DNA for the CDR3: TGTGCCAGCAGTTACTCGTCTAGCGGGAGTCAACAGACCCAGTACTTC.

The CDR3 sequence is CASSLVGTGVHEQYF. CDR3 nucleotides: TGTGCCAGCAGCTTGGTGGGGACAGGGGTCCACGAGCAGTACTTC. The chain joins TRBV7-2 to TRBJ2-7; 10 positions agree with TRBD1. Germline values: CDR1 SGHTA, CDR2 FQGNSA. With 3 bases clipped from V and 5 bases from J, the junction kept 7 bases outside the gene matches. This CDR3 has 15 residues.

This clonotype was seen at least ten times. The J gene is TRBJ2-1, the V gene TRBV20-1, with TRBD2 matching over 10 bases. Trimming removed 5 bases from V and 6 bases from J; junction bases left unmatched: 4. The CDR3 covers 13 residues. Germline-derived CDR1 and CDR2 are DFQATT and SNEGSKA (reference sequence). The CDR3 reads CSAGRTSGNEQFF. As DNA, the CDR3 is TGCAGTGCTGGTAGGACTAGCGGCAATGAGCAGTTCTTC.

The gene calls are TRBV6-2 or TRBV6-3 and TRBJ2-7; D gene unclear. The germline V gene has CDR1 MNHEY and CDR2 SVGEGT. The V gene lost 2 bases and the J gene lost 2 bases, with 7 bases spanning the gap. The CDR3 is made up of 13 amino acids. In nucleotides, the CDR3 is TGTGCCAGCAGTTACGAAGGAACCTACGAGCAGTACTTC. Its translation is CASSYEGTYEQYF.

This clonotype was detected a few times. The V call is TRBV12-3 or TRBV12-4, the J call TRBJ2-6, with D unresolved. The CDR3 extends over 16 amino acids. V was pared by 1 base and J by 0 bases, with 7 bases between. The CDR3 region has the DNA TGTGCCAGCAGTTTAGGGGTAGGCTCTGGGGCCAACGTCCTGACTTTC. It encodes CASSLGVGSGANVLTF.

The rearrangement links TRBV12-3 or TRBV12-4 to TRBJ1-2; D ambiguous. There are 13 residues in the CDR3. Trimming removed 4 bases at V and 4 bases at J, with 10 bases between. The CDR3 loop is CASSSRAGYGYTF. For the CDR3, the DNA is TGTGCCAGCAGTTCTCGGGCTGGCTATGGCTACACCTTC.

This clonotype was found many times. The genes are TRBV20-1 and TRBJ2-1; 11 bases agree with TRBD2. J lost 0 bases, V lost 0 bases, and 13 bases had no gene match. The CDR3 covers 20 residues. From germline, CDR1 is DFQATT and CDR2 SNEGSKA (reference sequence). CDR3 DNA: TGCAGTGCTAGAGATACTAGCGGGAGTAGTTTGGTTGGCTCCTACAATGAGCAGTTCTTC. Protein product: CSARDTSGSSLVGSYNEQFF.

This clonotype was seen only a few times. This chain links TRBV20-1 with TRBJ2-3; D might be TRBD2 (6 bases). The V gene's germline CDR1 is DFQATT and CDR2 SNEGSKA (reference sequence). Trimming cost V 5 bases and J 3 bases, with 18 bases left between them. CDR3 length: 15 residues. In nucleotides, the CDR3 is TGCAGTGCTCGCCCCACGGGAGCGAGGACAGATACGCAGTATTTT. Translating it yields CSARPTGARTDTQYF.

The rearrangement uses TRBV27 and TRBJ2-2, with TRBD1 matching 7 bases. V was pared by 3 bases and J by 7 bases, with 8 bases of the junction left unmatched. Germline V gives CDR1 MNHEY, CDR2 SMNVEV (reference sequence). The CDR3 totals 15 residues. The CDR3 DNA is TGTGCCAGCAGTTTTGGCGACAGGGAAGTCGGGGAGCTGTTTTTT. It specifies CASSFGDREVGELFF.

In its sample, this clonotype was seen many times. The chain recombines TRBV29-1 with TRBJ2-1; either TRBD1 or TRBD2 may supply D (5 bases each). The CDR3 runs 13 residues. In germline, CDR1 is SQVTM, CDR2 ANQGSEA. Between the trimmed V and J ends, which lost 2 bases and 10 bases, there was a span of 15 bases. The CDR3 DNA is TGCAGCGTTGAAAAGTTGCAGGGCGGGGAGCAGTTCTTC. It specifies CSVEKLQGGEQFF.

This clonotype came up many times. V gene TRBV5-1 combines with J gene TRBJ2-1; 9 nucleotides match TRBD2. Germline trimming cut 0 bases from V and 8 bases from J; bases unmatched to any gene: 15. The CDR3 is made up of 18 amino acids. Germline CDR1 and CDR2: SGHRS and YFSETQ. CDR3 in DNA: TGCGCCAGCAGCTTGGATATCATTGGGACTAGCAAGGGCTATGAGCAGTTCTTC. Translated: CASSLDIIGTSKGYEQFF.

This clonotype was detected many times. This chain joins TRBV7-8 and TRBJ2-1, with 9 bases matching TRBD2. The CDR3 spans 16 residues. The germline gives CDR1 SGHVS, CDR2 FQNEAQ. With 1 base clipped from V and 8 bases from J, the junction kept 9 bases outside the gene matches. CDR3 coding DNA: TGTGCCAGCAGCTTAGACCTGGGACTAGCCTTTCATGAGCAGTTCTTC. It translates to CASSLDLGLAFHEQFF. Full variable domain (outside the CDR3, taken from reference TRBV7-8 and TRBJ2-1): GAGVSQSPRYKVAKRGQDVALRCDPISGHVSLFWYQQALGQGPEFLTYFQNEAQLDKSGLPSDRFFAERPEGSVSTLKIQRTQQEDSAVYLCASSLDLGLAFHEQFFGPGTRLTVL.

This clonotype was counted at least ten times. Here the CDR3 reads CASNPGLAYNEQFF. The CDR3 DNA sequence: TGTGCCAGCAACCCGGGACTAGCCTACAATGAGCAGTTCTTC. The chain recombines TRBV12-3 or TRBV12-4 with TRBJ2-1, with 8 bases lining up with TRBD2. The CDR3 totals 14 residues. The V segment lost 7 bases and the J segment 2 bases; nucleotides outside the gene matches: 4.